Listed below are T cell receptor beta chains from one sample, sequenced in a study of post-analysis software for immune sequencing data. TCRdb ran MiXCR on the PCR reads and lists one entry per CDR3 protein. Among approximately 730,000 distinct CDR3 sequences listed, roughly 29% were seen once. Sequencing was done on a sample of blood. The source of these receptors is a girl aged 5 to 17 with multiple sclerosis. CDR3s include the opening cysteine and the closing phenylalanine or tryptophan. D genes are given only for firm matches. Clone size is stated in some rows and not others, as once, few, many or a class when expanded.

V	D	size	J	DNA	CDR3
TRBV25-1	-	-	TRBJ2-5	TGTGCCAGCAGTGAGATCGGGACCTACAATGAGCAGTACTTC	CASSEIGTYNEQYF
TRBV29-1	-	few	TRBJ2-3	TGCAGCGTTGTCGCGAGGGGGGGCTTCTACACAGATACGCAGTATTTT	CSVVARGGFYTDTQYF
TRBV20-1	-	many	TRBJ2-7	TGCAGTGCTAGTGACTACGAGCAGTACTTC	CSASDYEQYF
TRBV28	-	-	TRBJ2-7	TGTGCCAGCAGTTTCCCCAGTGGGGGGATTCTCTACGAGCAGTACTTC	CASSFPSGGILYEQYF
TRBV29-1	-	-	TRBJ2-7	TGCAGCGTTGAATGGGACACTCCCTACGAGCAGTACTTC	CSVEWDTPYEQYF
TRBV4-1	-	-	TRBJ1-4	TGCGCCAGCAGCCAAGTTCTATCCGGGACGGTAGAAAAACTGTTTTTT	CASSQVLSGTVEKLFF
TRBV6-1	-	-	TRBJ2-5	TGTGCCAGCAGTGAAGCTAGAGGGTTTTTCGAGACCCAGTACTTC	CASSEARGFFETQYF
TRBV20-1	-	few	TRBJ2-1	TGCAGTGCTAGAGATGGTGCCGGGCTTAACCAGTTCTTC	CSARDGAGLNQFF
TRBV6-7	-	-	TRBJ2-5	TGTGCCAGCAGTTACTCATCCGGGGCGATCTACAGTGAGCAGTACTTC	CASSYSSGAIYSEQYF
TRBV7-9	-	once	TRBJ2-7	-	CASILGPNLPDYEQYF
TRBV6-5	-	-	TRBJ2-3	TGTGCCAGCAGTCAGCAAAGGGACTGGGAGACAGTTACGCAGTATTTT	CASSQQRDWETVTQYF
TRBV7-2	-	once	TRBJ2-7	TGTGCCAGCAGCTTAGCGGGTCCGGGCCCCCAGTACTTC	CASSLAGPGPQYF
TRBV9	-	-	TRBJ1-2	TGTGCCAGCACCGCAGGTGTGATAGTAGACTATGGCTACACCTTC	CASTAGVIVDYGYTF
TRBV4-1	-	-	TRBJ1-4	TGCGCCAGCAGCCGACCAAGACTAACTAATGAAAAACTGTTTTTT	CASSRPRLTNEKLFF
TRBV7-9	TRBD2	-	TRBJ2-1	TGTGCCAGCGGAAGGGGACTAGCGGGTGAGCAGTTCTTC	CASGRGLAGEQFF
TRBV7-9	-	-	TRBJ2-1	TGTGCCGGCAGTCCCCCTGGGGCGCCCTACAATGAGCAGTTCTTC	CAGSPPGAPYNEQFF
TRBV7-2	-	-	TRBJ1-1	TGTGCCAGCAGCTTAGGGGTCGACAGGCAAGCTTTCTTT	CASSLGVDRQAFF
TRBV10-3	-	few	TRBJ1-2	TGTGCCATCAGGGCCGACAGGAAGGGTTCCTATGGCTACACCTTC	CAIRADRKGSYGYTF
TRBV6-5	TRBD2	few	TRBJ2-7	TGTGCCAGCAGCTACTCTCTAGCGGGAGAATGGTACGAGCAGTACTTC	CASSYSLAGEWYEQYF
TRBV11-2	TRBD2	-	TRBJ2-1	TGTGCCAGCAGTCGAAGCGGGGTCTACAATGAGCAGTTCTTC	CASSRSGVYNEQFF
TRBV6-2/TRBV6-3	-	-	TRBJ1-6	TGTGCCAGCAGTTACGGGCTCCATAATTCACCCCTCCACTTT	CASSYGLHNSPLHF
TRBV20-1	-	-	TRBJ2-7	TGCAGTGCTACCGGACCCGTCTACGAGCAGTACTTC	CSATGPVYEQYF
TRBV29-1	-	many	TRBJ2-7	TGCAGCGTTGAATTTCACCGGGCAGGGCTGGGATCCGAGCAGTACTTC	CSVEFHRAGLGSEQYF
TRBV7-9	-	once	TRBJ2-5	TGTGCCAGCAGCTTAATTTCGAAGCGGCTGGTCAAGGAGACCCAGTACTTC	CASSLISKRLVKETQYF
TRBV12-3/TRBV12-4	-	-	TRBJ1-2	TGTGCCAGCAGCTTTGCGGTGGGCTATGGCTACACCTTC	CASSFAVGYGYTF
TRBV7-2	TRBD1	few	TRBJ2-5	TGTGCCAGCAGCCACCGGGACAGGGGAGAAGAGACCCAGTACTTC	CASSHRDRGEETQYF
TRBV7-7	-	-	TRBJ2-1	TGTGCCAGCAGCCCCCCCAGCGGCGAGCAGTTCTTC	CASSPPSGEQFF
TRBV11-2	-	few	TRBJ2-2	TGTGCCAGCAGCTCGCTACTCCAGTTCACCGGGGAGCTGTTTTTT	CASSSLLQFTGELFF
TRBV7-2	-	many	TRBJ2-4	TGTGCCAGCAGCTTATCAGTCCTAGCCAAAAACATTCAGTACTTC	CASSLSVLAKNIQYF
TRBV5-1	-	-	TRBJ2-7	TGCGCCAGCAGCTACCGACAGAACTACGAGCAGTACTTC	CASSYRQNYEQYF
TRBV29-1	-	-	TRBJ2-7	TGCAGCGTTACAGGTGTAAGCACTACCTACGAGCAGTACTTC	CSVTGVSTTYEQYF
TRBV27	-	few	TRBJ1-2	TGTGCCGGCTGTTCGCAGCGGAGGGGTAGCAACTATGGCTACACCTTC	CAGCSQRRGSNYGYTF
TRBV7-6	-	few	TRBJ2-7	TGTGCCAGCAGCTTGAGCGTGGGGGGCTACGAGCAGTACTTC	CASSLSVGGYEQYF